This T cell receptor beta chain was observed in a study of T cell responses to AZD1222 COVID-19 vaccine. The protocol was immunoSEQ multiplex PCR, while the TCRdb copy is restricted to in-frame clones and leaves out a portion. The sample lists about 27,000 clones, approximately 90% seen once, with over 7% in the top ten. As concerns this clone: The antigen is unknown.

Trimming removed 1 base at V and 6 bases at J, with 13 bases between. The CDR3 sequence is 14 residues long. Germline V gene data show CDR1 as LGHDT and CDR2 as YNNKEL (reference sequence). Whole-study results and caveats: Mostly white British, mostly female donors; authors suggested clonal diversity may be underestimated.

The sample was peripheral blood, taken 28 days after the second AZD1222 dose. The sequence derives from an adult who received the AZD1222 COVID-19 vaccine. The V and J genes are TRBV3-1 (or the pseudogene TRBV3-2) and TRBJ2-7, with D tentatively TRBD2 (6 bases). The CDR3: CASSQGGEGGEQYF. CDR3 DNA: TGTGCCAGCAGCCAAGGTGGTGAGGGAGGCGAGCAGTACTTC.